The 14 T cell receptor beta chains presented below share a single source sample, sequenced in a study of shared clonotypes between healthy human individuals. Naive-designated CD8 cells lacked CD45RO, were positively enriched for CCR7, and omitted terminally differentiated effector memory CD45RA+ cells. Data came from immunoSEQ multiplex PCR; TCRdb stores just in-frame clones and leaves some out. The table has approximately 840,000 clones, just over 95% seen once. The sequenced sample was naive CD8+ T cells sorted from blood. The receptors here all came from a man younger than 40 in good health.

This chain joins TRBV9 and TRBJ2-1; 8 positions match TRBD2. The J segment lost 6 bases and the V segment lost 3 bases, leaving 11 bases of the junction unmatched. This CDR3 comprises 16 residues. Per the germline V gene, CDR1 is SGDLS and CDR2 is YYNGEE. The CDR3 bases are TGTGCCAGCAGCGAGACCTCGGGACTAGTTGTCAATGAGCAGTTCTTC. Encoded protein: CASSETSGLVVNEQFF.

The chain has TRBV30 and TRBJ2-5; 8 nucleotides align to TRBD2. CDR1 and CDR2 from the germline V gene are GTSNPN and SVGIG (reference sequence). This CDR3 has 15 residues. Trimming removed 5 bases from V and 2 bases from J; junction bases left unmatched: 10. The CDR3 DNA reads TGTGCCTGGGGTGAGCGGGAGCCCGGGCAAGAGACCCAGTACTTC. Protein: CAWGEREPGQETQYF.

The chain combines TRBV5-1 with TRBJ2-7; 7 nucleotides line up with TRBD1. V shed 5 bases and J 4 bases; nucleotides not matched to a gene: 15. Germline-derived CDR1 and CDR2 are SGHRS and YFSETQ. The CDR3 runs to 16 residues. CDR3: CASSQGTPGQRYEQYF. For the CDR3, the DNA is TGCGCCAGCAGTCAAGGAACACCGGGACAGAGATACGAGCAGTACTTC.

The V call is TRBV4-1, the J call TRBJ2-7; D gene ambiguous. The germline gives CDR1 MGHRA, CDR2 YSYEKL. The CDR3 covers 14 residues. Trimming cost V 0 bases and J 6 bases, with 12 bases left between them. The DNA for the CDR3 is TGCGCCAGCAGCCAAGAGGCGCTAGTGGTCGAGCAGTACTTC. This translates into CASSQEALVVEQYF.

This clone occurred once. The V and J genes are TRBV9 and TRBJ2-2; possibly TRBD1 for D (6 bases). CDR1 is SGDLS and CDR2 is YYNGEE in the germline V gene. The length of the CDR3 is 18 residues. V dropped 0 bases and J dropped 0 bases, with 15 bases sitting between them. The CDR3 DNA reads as TGTGCCAGCAGCGTAGAAGGGGGTGGCAACGCGAACACCGGGGAGCTGTTTTTT. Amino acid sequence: CASSVEGGGNANTGELFF.

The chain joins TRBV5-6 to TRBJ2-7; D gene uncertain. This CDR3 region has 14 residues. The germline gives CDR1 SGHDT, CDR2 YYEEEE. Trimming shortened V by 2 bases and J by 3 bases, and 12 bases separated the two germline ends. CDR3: CASSFGFPGYEQYF. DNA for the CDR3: TGTGCCAGCAGCTTCGGATTTCCAGGCTACGAGCAGTACTTC.

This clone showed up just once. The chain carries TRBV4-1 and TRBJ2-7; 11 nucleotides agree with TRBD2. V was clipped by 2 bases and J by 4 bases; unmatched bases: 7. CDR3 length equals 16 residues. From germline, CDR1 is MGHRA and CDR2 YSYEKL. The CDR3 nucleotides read TGCGCCAGCAGCCAATATGGGGCTAGCGGGAGGTACGAGCAGTACTTC. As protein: CASSQYGASGRYEQYF.

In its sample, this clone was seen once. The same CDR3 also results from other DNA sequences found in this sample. Here the CDR3 reads CASSLTSSYEQYF. The CDR3 DNA reads TGTGCCAGCAGCCTTACGAGCTCCTACGAGCAGTACTTC. The chain links TRBV27 to TRBJ2-7; no clear D. Germline loops: CDR1 MNHEY, CDR2 SMNVEV (reference sequence). The ends were cut back, 6 bases at V and 0 bases at J, with 9 bases in the middle. The CDR3 contains 13 residues.

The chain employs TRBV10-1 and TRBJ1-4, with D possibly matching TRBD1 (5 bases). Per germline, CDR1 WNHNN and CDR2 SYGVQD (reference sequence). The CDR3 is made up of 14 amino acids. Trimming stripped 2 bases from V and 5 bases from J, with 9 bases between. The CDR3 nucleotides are TGCGCCAGCAGTGAGGAGAGGGGCAATGAAAAACTGTTTTTT. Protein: CASSEERGNEKLFF.

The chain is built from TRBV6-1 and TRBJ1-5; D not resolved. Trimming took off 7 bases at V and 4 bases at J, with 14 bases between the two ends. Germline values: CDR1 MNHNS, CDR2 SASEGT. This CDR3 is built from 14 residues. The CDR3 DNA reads TGTGCCAGCATGACACCATACGGAAATCAGCCCCAGCATTTT. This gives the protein CASMTPYGNQPQHF.

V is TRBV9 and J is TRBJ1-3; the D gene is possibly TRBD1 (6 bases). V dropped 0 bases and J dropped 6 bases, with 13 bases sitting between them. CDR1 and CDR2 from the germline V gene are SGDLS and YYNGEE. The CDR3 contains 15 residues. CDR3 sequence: CASSVEAGVSNTIYF. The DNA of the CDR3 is TGTGCCAGCAGCGTAGAGGCAGGGGTATCAAACACCATATATTTT.

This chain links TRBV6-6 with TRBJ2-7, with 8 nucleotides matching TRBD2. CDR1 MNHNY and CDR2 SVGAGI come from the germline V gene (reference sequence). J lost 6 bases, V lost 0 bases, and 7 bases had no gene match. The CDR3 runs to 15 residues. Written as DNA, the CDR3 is TGTGCCAGCAGTTACTCGATCCAGCGGGGGAGCGAGCAGTACTTC. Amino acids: CASSYSIQRGSEQYF.

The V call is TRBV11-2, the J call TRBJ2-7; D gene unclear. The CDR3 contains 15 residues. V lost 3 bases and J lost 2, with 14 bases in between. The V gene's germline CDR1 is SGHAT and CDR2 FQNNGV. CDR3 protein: CASSFGLAETYEQYF. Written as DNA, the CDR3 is TGTGCCAGCAGCTTCGGGTTGGCCGAGACCTACGAGCAGTACTTC. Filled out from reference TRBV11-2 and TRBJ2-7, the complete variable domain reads EAGVAQSPRYKIIEKRQSVAFWCNPISGHATLYWYQQILGQGPKLLIQFQNNGVVDDSQLPKDRFSAERLKGVDSTLKIQPAKLEDSAVYLCASSFGLAETYEQYFGPGTRLTVT.

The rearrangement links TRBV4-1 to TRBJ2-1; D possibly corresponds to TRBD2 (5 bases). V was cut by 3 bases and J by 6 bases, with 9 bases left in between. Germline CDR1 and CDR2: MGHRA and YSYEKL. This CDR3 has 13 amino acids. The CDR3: CASSQEDFNEQFF. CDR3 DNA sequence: TGCGCCAGCAGCCAGGAGGATTTCAATGAGCAGTTCTTC.